The entry below gives a single T cell receptor beta chain sequence along with its context. Germline CDR1 reads SGHAT; CDR2 reads FQNNGV. The CDR3 runs to 18 residues. V lost 5 bases, J lost 2 bases, and 21 bases lay in between. Assay used: immunoSEQ multiplex PCR; TCRdb lists only in-frame clones, some missing. The table lists tens of thousands of clones, approximately 92% of them singletons. The data derive from a study of T cell changes during pregnancy in multiple sclerosis. The sequence derives from a female donor in good health, enrolled as a control in a pregnancy study. Sequenced material: CD4+ T cells from peripheral blood mononuclear cells, taken after pregnancy. The chain employs TRBV11-2 and TRBJ1-4; D unresolved. The DNA of the CDR3 is TGTGCCAGCAGCCTCCGTCCCCCAGCGGCGGACACTAATGAAAAACTGTTTTTT. Translated: CASSLRPPAADTNEKLFF. The entire variable domain, with the rest obtained from reference TRBV11-2 and TRBJ1-4, is as follows: EAGVAQSPRYKIIEKRQSVAFWCNPISGHATLYWYQQILGQGPKLLIQFQNNGVVDDSQLPKDRFSAERLKGVDSTLKIQPAKLEDSAVYLCASSLRPPAADTNEKLFFGSGTQLSVL.